This is a list of T cell receptor beta chains from one sample in a study of blood T cell repertoires in COVID-19. Using immunoSEQ multiplex PCR, the repertoire was profiled, and TCRdb retains in-frame clones only, with some absent. The top ten clones hold approximately 6% of a sample with a few hundred thousand clones, around 88% of them seen once. The sample consisted of PBMCs or T cells enriched from blood (not recorded which). Receptor source: a woman between 35 and 50 years old who had recovered from COVID-19. CDR3s include the opening cysteine and the closing phenylalanine or tryptophan. Fields, in order: clone size, V gene, J gene, CDR3 protein. For some rows the clone size is stated as once, few or many, or as a class when expanded; others skip it.

.	TRBV7-2	TRBJ2-3	CASALGVLSGRHTQYF
.	TRBV10-3	TRBJ2-5	CATGDVGRQETQYF
.	TRBV5-1	TRBJ2-2	CASSLGLTAFNTGELFF
.	TRBV14	TRBJ2-7	CASSQVGQGMIEQYF
.	TRBV7-9	TRBJ2-1	CASSYDRGSLSEQFF
once	TRBV6-5	TRBJ2-2	CASSYGTGVNIGELFF
.	TRBV11-2	TRBJ1-1	CASSSNRDRIAFF
.	TRBV19	TRBJ1-5	CASIPWGGPKSQPQHF
.	TRBV19	TRBJ1-5	CASRTGQGANQPQHF
.	TRBV4-3	TRBJ2-1	CASSQDDSGYNEQFF
.	TRBV3-1/TRBV3-2	TRBJ2-1	CASGTSGYNEQFF
.	TRBV7-2	TRBJ2-7	CASSLTRTVYEQYF
.	TRBV6-5	TRBJ2-1	CASSERGSSYNEQFF
.	TRBV28	TRBJ1-5	CASRQYRRQPQHF
many	TRBV6-5	TRBJ2-2	CASSPSITNTGELFF
.	TRBV7-2	TRBJ2-6	CASSPHGLAGANVLTF
.	TRBV2	TRBJ2-7	CASQRSGTESYEQYF
.	TRBV29-1	TRBJ1-2	CSPLTGYYGYTF
.	TRBV9	TRBJ2-2	CASSVGDGRDTGELFF
.	TRBV5-4	TRBJ1-2	CASSSVRDGYTF
.	TRBV6-5	TRBJ2-1	CASSPGAPNEQFF
.	TRBV28	TRBJ1-6	CASSLVRRVRSPLHF
.	TRBV9	TRBJ2-3	CASAKREGTTDTQYF
.	TRBV6-2/TRBV6-3	TRBJ2-3	CASSSIMGQSTDTQYF